These 29 T cell receptor beta chains were sequenced from one sample in a study of blood T cell repertoires in COVID-19. Assay used: immunoSEQ multiplex PCR; TCRdb lists only in-frame clones, some missing. Of some 83,000 clones listed, around 81% are singletons. Material: peripheral blood. These TCRs come from a man at least 80 years old with acute or convalescent COVID-19.

Points on this clone: Mismatch with germline at one junction end may stem from a read error. The V gene is TRBV7-7, the J gene TRBJ2-1; D might be TRBD2 (6 bases). The germline gives CDR1 SSHAT, CDR2 FNYEAQ (reference sequence). This CDR3 contains 16 residues. The CDR3 DNA reads as TGTGCTAGCAGCCCACAGGTCGGGGGATTGGGCAATGAGCAGTTCTTC. This translates into CASSPQVGGLGNEQFF.

The CDR3 nucleotides are TGTGCCAGTAGTATGTGGCGGCAAACTAACTATGGCTACACCTTC. It specifies CASSMWRQTNYGYTF. The chain employs TRBV19 and TRBJ1-2; no reliable D call. The germline V and J ends were trimmed by 3 bases and 0 bases, with 11 bases remaining between them. The germline CDR1 and CDR2 sequences are LNHDA and SQIVND (reference sequence). The CDR3 has 15 residues. Filled out from reference TRBV19 and TRBJ1-2, the complete variable domain reads DGGITQSPKYLFRKEGQNVTLSCEQNLNHDAMYWYRQDPGQGLRLIYYSQIVNDFQKGDIAEGYSVSREKKESFPLTVTSAQKNPTAFYLCASSMWRQTNYGYTFGSGTRLTVV.

V is TRBV5-6 and J is TRBJ2-2; 7 nucleotides agree with TRBD2. This CDR3 comprises 16 residues. Per germline, CDR1 SGHDT and CDR2 YYEEEE. The ends lost 0 bases at V and 6 bases at J; junction bases unmatched: 8. CDR3 sequence (DNA): TGTGCCAGCAGCTTGGGGGCGGGAGCGGTTGCCGGGGAGCTGTTTTTT. This gives the protein CASSLGAGAVAGELFF.

The rearrangement links TRBV5-1 to TRBJ2-5; D is possibly TRBD2 (5 bases). V was cut by 0 bases and J by 5 bases, with 11 bases left in between. CDR3 length: 14 amino acids. Germline CDR1 reads SGHRS; CDR2 reads YFSETQ. Written as DNA, the CDR3 is TGCGCCAGCAGCTTGGCCACTAGTATCGAGACCCAGTACTTC. It yields the protein CASSLATSIETQYF.

The chain joins TRBV11-1 to TRBJ2-2; weak D call: TRBD1 (6 bases). Per germline, CDR1 SGHAT and CDR2 FQDESV (reference sequence). CDR3 size: 15 residues. The V end lost 4 bases, the J end lost 1 base, and 10 bases lay between the germline ends. This CDR3 is CASSSFRGNTGELFF. Here the CDR3 DNA reads TGTGCCAGCAGCTCATTCAGGGGGAACACCGGGGAGCTGTTTTTT. The variable domain in full, with the rest retrieved from reference TRBV11-1 and TRBJ2-2, is EAEVAQSPRYKITEKSQAVAFWCDPISGHATLYWYRQILGQGPELLVQFQDESVVDDSQLPKDRFSAERLKGVDSTLKIQPAELGDSAMYLCASSSFRGNTGELFFGEGSRLTVL.

V gene TRBV7-8 combines with J gene TRBJ2-3, with no clear D. In germline, CDR1 is SGHVS, CDR2 FQNEAQ. V was pared by 2 bases and J by 0 bases, with 9 bases between. The CDR3 runs 15 residues. CDR3 sequence (DNA): TGTGCCAGCAGCTTAAAAGCGCTTAGCACAGATACGCAGTATTTT. Translating it yields CASSLKALSTDTQYF.

The V call is TRBV7-8, the J call TRBJ1-5; D gene uncertain. The CDR3 has 13 residues. V dropped 3 bases and J dropped 4 bases, with 7 bases sitting between them. The germline V gene has CDR1 SGHVS and CDR2 FQNEAQ. CDR3 residues: CASSFEANQPQHF. Written as DNA, the CDR3 is TGTGCCAGCAGCTTCGAGGCTAATCAGCCCCAGCATTTT.

The rearrangement uses TRBV5-1 and TRBJ2-7; 7 nucleotides line up with TRBD1. CDR3 length: 16 amino acids. CDR1 SGHRS and CDR2 YFSETQ come from the germline V gene. Germline trimming cut 0 bases from V and 4 bases from J; bases unmatched to any gene: 10. In DNA, the CDR3 is TGCGCCAGCAGCTTGGGACCACAGGGGCCGAAATACGAGCAGTACTTC. Its translation is CASSLGPQGPKYEQYF. The full variable domain, completed using reference TRBV5-1 and TRBJ2-7, is KAGVTQTPRYLIKTRGQQVTLSCSPISGHRSVSWYQQTPGQGLQFLFEYFSETQRNKGNFPGRFSGRQFSNSRSEMNVSTLELGDSALYLCASSLGPQGPKYEQYFGPGTRLTVT.

This clone appeared a few times. The chain recombines TRBV5-4 with TRBJ1-1; possibly TRBD1 for D (5 bases). The CDR3 length is 14 residues. The germline V gene encodes CDR1 SGHNT and CDR2 YYREEE (reference sequence). Trimming took off 4 bases at V and 0 bases at J, with 10 bases between the two ends. CDR3 sequence (DNA): TGTGCCAGCAGCGCGGGACTCATGAACACTGAAGCTTTCTTT. Translation: CASSAGLMNTEAFF.

Notes on this clone: The junction departs from germline at one end; a sequencing error may be responsible. The J gene is TRBJ2-6, the V gene TRBV3-1 (or the pseudogene TRBV3-2); a weak D match, TRBD1 (5 bases). This CDR3 has 13 amino acids. Looked up from germline, CDR1 is LGHDT and CDR2 is YNNKEL (reference sequence). In nucleotides, the CDR3 is TGTGCCAGCAACCAACGGACAGCCAACGTCCTGACTTTC. Translated, it gives CASNQRTANVLTF.

J is TRBJ1-4 and V is TRBV29-1; D remains unclear. Germline CDR1 and CDR2: SQVTM and ANQGSEA. The ends were cut back, 7 bases at V and 7 bases at J, with 13 bases in the middle. The CDR3 is 12 amino acids. The CDR3 sequence is CSAQDTGEKLFF. In DNA, the CDR3 is TGCAGCGCCCAGGATACCGGTGAAAAACTGTTTTTT.

The chain couples TRBV19 to TRBJ2-3; 9 nucleotides align to TRBD1. Trimming cost V 3 bases and J 4 bases; bases outside gene matches: 5. The CDR3 is made up of 15 amino acids. CDR1 and CDR2 from the germline V gene are LNHDA and SQIVND (reference sequence). CDR3 loop: CASSIYGTGPDTQYF. As DNA, the CDR3 is TGTGCCAGTAGTATTTACGGGACAGGGCCAGATACGCAGTATTTT. Looking up the rest from reference TRBV19 and TRBJ2-3 gives the full variable domain: DGGITQSPKYLFRKEGQNVTLSCEQNLNHDAMYWYRQDPGQGLRLIYYSQIVNDFQKGDIAEGYSVSREKKESFPLTVTSAQKNPTAFYLCASSIYGTGPDTQYFGPGTRLTVL.

This chain links TRBV5-4 with TRBJ2-1, with a possible D match to TRBD1 (6 bases). Germline V gene lookup returns CDR1 SGHNT and CDR2 YYREEE (reference sequence). V dropped 0 bases and J dropped 2 bases, with 9 bases sitting between them. The CDR3 totals 15 residues. The CDR3 sequence is CASSLGGQTYNEQFF. The CDR3 DNA reads TGTGCCAGCAGCTTGGGGGGGCAGACCTACAATGAGCAGTTCTTC.

The chain carries TRBV7-2 and TRBJ2-1; D remains unclear. Germline V CDR1 and CDR2: SGHTA, FQGNSA. V was cut by 4 bases and J by 0 bases, with 13 bases left in between. The CDR3 contains 16 residues. CDR3 coding DNA: TGTGCCAGCAGCTCATCGCCGACGGGCTCCTACAATGAGCAGTTCTTC. Amino acid sequence: CASSSSPTGSYNEQFF.

The V gene is TRBV27, the J gene TRBJ1-1; 12 bases line up with TRBD1. The CDR3 sequence is 18 residues long. CDR1 is MNHEY, CDR2 SMNVEV, per germline (reference sequence). Losses at the gene ends were 7 bases for V and 10 bases for J; bases not matched to a gene: 22. In DNA, the CDR3 is TGTGCCAGCAAAACCCGACTCGGGGGGCGGGACAGGGGGCAAGTAGCTTTCTTT. Amino acid sequence: CASKTRLGGRDRGQVAFF.

The rearrangement joins TRBV5-6 to TRBJ2-1, with 7 bases fitting TRBD1. CDR1 is SGHDT and CDR2 is YYEEEE in the germline V gene. There are 16 residues in the CDR3. Trimming removed 5 bases from V and 4 bases from J; junction bases left unmatched: 12. The CDR3 nucleotides are TGTGCCAGCAGTGAGATCGGGACAGAGCTTTACAATGAGCAGTTCTTC. Encoded protein: CASSEIGTELYNEQFF.

V usage is TRBV12-3 or TRBV12-4 and J usage is TRBJ1-1; weak D call: TRBD1 (6 bases). This CDR3 contains 13 residues. V was cut by 6 bases and J by 6 bases, with 14 bases left in between. The CDR3 coding sequence is TGTGCCAGCAGGCGCCAGGGGCCCGCTGAAGCTTTCTTT. This sequence encodes CASRRQGPAEAFF.

The genes are TRBV6-1 and TRBJ1-6, with D uncertain. The V and J ends lost 0 bases and 3 bases respectively, with 9 bases between them. The CDR3 length is 16 residues. In germline, CDR1 is MNHNS, CDR2 SASEGT. The CDR3 sequence: CASSEAPGYYNSPLHF. Here the CDR3 DNA reads TGTGCCAGCAGTGAAGCGCCAGGCTACTATAATTCACCCCTCCACTTT.

This rearrangement joins TRBV10-3 to TRBJ2-6, with D uncertain. The germline V gene has CDR1 ENHRY and CDR2 SYGVKD. The CDR3 runs to 15 residues. Trimming took off 7 bases at V and 0 bases at J, with 10 bases between the two ends. CDR3 bases: TGTGCCATCAAGAGACATACCTCTGGGGCCAACGTCCTGACTTTC. As protein: CAIKRHTSGANVLTF.

The rearrangement uses TRBV5-8 and TRBJ1-5; 7 bases are a match to TRBD1. This CDR3 has 13 amino acids. In germline, CDR1 is SGHTS, CDR2 YDEGEE. J lost 6 bases, V lost 2 bases, and 2 bases had no gene match. CDR3 nucleotides: TGTGCCAGCAGCTTTCAGGGGGTTCAGCCCCAGCATTTT. Its translation is CASSFQGVQPQHF.

The rearrangement links TRBV6-5 to TRBJ2-2, with D uncertain. The germline CDR1 and CDR2 sequences are MNHEY and SVGAGI. This CDR3 region has 15 residues. Trimming shortened V by 1 base and J by 0 bases, and 6 bases separated the two germline ends. CDR3 nucleotide sequence: TGTGCCAGCAGTTACTGGCAGACGAACACCGGGGAGCTGTTTTTT. This codes for CASSYWQTNTGELFF.

The J gene is TRBJ1-6, the V gene TRBV7-9, with 7 nucleotides matching TRBD1. Germline values: CDR1 SEHNR, CDR2 FQNEAQ (reference sequence). This CDR3 is 14 amino acids long. The junction had 5 bases not matched to a gene; V was cut back by 3 bases and J by 9 bases. Here the CDR3 DNA reads TGTGCCAGCAGCTTCACAGGGGATGGTTCACCCCTCCACTTT. This translates into CASSFTGDGSPLHF.

The J gene is TRBJ2-2, the V gene TRBV5-4; D is ambiguous. The V gene lost 4 bases and the J gene lost 6 bases, with 10 bases spanning the gap. This CDR3 is 13 amino acids long. Germline V gene lookup returns CDR1 SGHNT and CDR2 YYREEE (reference sequence). CDR3 residues: CASSAFRSGELFF. CDR3 in DNA: TGTGCCAGCAGCGCCTTCAGGTCCGGGGAGCTGTTTTTT.

In this sample, this clone turned up once. The V and J genes are TRBV7-2 and TRBJ2-7; 8 bases map to TRBD1. Trimming cost V 7 bases and J 3 bases; bases outside gene matches: 11. Germline V lookup: CDR1 SGHTA, CDR2 FQGNSA. The CDR3 runs 15 residues. CDR3 sequence: CASTLGQGKGYEQYF. Written as DNA, the CDR3 is TGTGCCAGCACCCTAGGACAGGGTAAGGGCTACGAGCAGTACTTC.

The chain recombines TRBV10-3 with TRBJ1-2; 8 bases fit TRBD1. The ends lost 4 bases at V and 5 bases at J; junction bases unmatched: 6. The germline gives CDR1 ENHRY, CDR2 SYGVKD. The CDR3 has 14 amino acids. For the CDR3, the DNA is TGTGCCATCAGTGGGGAGGACAGGGTTTATGGCTACACCTTC. This codes for CAISGEDRVYGYTF.

The chain employs TRBV18 and TRBJ2-1, with no clear D. Trimming left V 3 bases short and J 0 bases short, with 9 bases between. The germline V gene has CDR1 KGHSH and CDR2 LQKENI. The CDR3 is 15 amino acids. The CDR3 sequence is CASSPRSGSYNEQFF. The CDR3 region has the DNA TGTGCCAGCTCACCCAGATCTGGCTCCTACAATGAGCAGTTCTTC. The full variable domain, its missing parts supplied by reference TRBV18 and TRBJ2-1, is NAGVMQNPRHLVRRRGQEARLRCSPMKGHSHVYWYRQLPEEGLKFMVYLQKENIIDESGMPKERFSAEFPKEGPSILRIQQVVRGDSAAYFCASSPRSGSYNEQFFGPGTRLTVL.

This clone was detected only once. The chain has TRBV4-1 and TRBJ2-1, with D perhaps matching TRBD2 (5 bases). Trimming removed 1 base at V and 2 bases at J, with 9 bases between. This CDR3 is 15 amino acids long. Per the germline V gene, CDR1 is MGHRA and CDR2 is YSYEKL. The CDR3 DNA is TGCGCCAGCAGCCAAGGGGAGAGACCCTACAATGAGCAGTTCTTC. It encodes CASSQGERPYNEQFF.

Comment on this clone: An end of the junction does not agree with germline; a read error may underlie this. V gene TRBV6-2 or TRBV6-3 combines with J gene TRBJ2-1; D unresolved. The CDR3 extends over 16 amino acids. Germline lookup yields CDR1 MNHEY and CDR2 SVGEGT. The CDR3 bases are TGTGCCAGCAGTTACTCAACTCAACCCCGTAAATATGCCCAGGTCTTC. It codes for CASSYSTQPRKYAQVF.

CDR3 sequence (DNA): TGTGCCAGCAGTAATACAGGGGGTACTAATGAAAAACTGTTTTTT. Its protein product is CASSNTGGTNEKLFF. The gene calls are TRBV6-6 and TRBJ1-4, with 8 bases matching TRBD1. Germline CDR1 and CDR2: MNHNY and SVGAGI (reference sequence). The V gene end was trimmed by 5 bases and the J gene end by 2 bases; junction bases not matched to a gene: 4. The CDR3 sequence is 15 residues long.